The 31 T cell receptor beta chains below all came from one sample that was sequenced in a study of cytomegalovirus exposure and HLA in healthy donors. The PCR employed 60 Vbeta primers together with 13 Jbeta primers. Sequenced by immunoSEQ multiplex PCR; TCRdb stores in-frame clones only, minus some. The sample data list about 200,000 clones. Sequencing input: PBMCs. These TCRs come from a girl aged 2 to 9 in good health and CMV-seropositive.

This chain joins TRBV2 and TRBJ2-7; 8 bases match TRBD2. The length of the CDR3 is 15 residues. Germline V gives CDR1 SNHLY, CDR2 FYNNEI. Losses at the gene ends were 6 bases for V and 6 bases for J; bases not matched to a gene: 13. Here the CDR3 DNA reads TGTGCCAGCAGCCCGGGGGGGAGAACAACCTCCGAGCAGTACTTC. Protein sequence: CASSPGGRTTSEQYF.

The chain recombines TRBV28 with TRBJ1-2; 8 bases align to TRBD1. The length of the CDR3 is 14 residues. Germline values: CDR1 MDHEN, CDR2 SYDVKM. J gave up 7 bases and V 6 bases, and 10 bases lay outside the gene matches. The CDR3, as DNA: TGTGCCAGCAGAGCTCAGGGGGCGCTTTCTGGCTACACCTTC. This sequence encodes CASRAQGALSGYTF.

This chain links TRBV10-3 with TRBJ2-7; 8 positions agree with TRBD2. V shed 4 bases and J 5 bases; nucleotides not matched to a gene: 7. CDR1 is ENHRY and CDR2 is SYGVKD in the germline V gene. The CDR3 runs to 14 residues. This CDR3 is CAISGAGAPHEQYF. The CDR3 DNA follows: TGTGCCATCAGTGGAGCGGGAGCCCCCCACGAGCAGTACTTC.

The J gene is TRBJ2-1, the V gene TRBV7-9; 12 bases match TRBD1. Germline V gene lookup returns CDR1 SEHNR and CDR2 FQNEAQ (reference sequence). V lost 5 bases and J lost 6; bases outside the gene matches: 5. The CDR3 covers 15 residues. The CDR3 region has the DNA TGTGCCAGCAGCCCGGGACAGGGGGCCTTCAATGAGCAGTTCTTC. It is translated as CASSPGQGAFNEQFF.

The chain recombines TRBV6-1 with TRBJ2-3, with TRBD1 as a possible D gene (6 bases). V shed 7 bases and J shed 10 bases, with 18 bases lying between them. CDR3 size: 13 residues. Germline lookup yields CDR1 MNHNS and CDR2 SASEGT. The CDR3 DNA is TGTGCCAGCAACAGCAACCAGGGGTCGGCGCAGTATTTT. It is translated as CASNSNQGSAQYF.

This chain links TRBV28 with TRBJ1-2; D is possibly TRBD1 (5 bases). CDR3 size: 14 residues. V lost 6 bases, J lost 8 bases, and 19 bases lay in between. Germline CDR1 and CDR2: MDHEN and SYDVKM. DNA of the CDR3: TGTGCCAGCAGGGCCCCAGGGTTATCGCAGGGCTACACCTTC. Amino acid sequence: CASRAPGLSQGYTF.

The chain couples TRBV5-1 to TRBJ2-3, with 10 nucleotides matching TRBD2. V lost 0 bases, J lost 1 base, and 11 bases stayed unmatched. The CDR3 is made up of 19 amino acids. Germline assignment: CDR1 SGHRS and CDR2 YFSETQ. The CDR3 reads CASSLAIISSGRRTDTQYF. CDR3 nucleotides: TGCGCCAGCAGCTTGGCGATAATTTCTAGCGGGAGACGCACAGATACGCAGTATTTT. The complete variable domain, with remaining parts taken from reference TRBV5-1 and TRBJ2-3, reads KAGVTQTPRYLIKTRGQQVTLSCSPISGHRSVSWYQQTPGQGLQFLFEYFSETQRNKGNFPGRFSGRQFSNSRSEMNVSTLELGDSALYLCASSLAIISSGRRTDTQYFGPGTRLTVL.

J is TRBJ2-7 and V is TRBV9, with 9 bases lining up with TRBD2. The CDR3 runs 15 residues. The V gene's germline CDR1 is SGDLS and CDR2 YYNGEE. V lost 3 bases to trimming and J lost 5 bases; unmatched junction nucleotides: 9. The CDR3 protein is CASSGSGSDRDEQYF. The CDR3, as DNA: TGTGCCAGCAGCGGTAGCGGGAGCGACCGAGACGAGCAGTACTTC.

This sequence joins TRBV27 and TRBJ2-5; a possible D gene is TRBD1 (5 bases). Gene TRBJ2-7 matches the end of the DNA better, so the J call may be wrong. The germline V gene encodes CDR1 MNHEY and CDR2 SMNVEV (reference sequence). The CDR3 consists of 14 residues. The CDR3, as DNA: TGTGCCAGCAGGCGGACAACAGAGTCCTACGAGCAGTACTTC. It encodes CASRRTTESYEQYF.

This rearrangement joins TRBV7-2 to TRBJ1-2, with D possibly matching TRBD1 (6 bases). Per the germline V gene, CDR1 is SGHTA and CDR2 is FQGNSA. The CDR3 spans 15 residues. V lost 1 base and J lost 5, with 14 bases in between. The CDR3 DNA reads TGTGCCAGCAGCTTAGTGCCAGGGGCCTTGTATGGCTACACCTTC. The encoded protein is CASSLVPGALYGYTF.

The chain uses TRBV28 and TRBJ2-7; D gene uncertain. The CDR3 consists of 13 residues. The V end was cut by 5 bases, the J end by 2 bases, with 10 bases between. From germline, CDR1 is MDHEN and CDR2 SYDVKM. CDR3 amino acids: CASSPSGTYEQYF. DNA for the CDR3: TGTGCCAGCAGTCCCTCAGGAACCTACGAGCAGTACTTC.

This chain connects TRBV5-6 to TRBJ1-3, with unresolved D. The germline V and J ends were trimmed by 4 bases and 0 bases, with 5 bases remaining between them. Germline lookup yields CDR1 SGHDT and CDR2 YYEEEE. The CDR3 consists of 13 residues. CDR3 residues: CASSRPSGNTIYF. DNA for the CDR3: TGTGCCAGCAGCCGTCCCTCTGGAAACACCATATATTTT.

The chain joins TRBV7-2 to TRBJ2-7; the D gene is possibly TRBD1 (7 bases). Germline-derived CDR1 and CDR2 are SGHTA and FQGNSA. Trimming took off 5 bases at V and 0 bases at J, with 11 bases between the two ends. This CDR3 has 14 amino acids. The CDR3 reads CASSQGGSSYEQYF. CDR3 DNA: TGTGCCAGCAGCCAGGGGGGTAGCTCCTACGAGCAGTACTTC.

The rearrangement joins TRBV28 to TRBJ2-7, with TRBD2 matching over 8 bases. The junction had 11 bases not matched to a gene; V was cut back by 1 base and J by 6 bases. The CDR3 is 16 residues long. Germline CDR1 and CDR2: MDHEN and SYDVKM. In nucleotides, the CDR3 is TGTGCCAGCAGTTTATACCAAACTAGCGGAGCAGGCGAGCAGTACTTC. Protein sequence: CASSLYQTSGAGEQYF. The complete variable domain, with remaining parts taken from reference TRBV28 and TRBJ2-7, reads DVKVTQSSRYLVKRTGEKVFLECVQDMDHENMFWYRQDPGLGLRLIYFSYDVKMKEKGDIPEGYSVSREKKERFSLILESASTNQTSMYLCASSLYQTSGAGEQYFGPGTRLTVT.

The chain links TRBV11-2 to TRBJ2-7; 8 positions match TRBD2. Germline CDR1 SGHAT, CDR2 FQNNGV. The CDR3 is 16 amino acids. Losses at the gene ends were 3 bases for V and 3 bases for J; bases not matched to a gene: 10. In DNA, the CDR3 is TGTGCCAGCAGCTTTTCCCCAACAGCGGGGGTCTACGAGCAGTACTTC. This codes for CASSFSPTAGVYEQYF.

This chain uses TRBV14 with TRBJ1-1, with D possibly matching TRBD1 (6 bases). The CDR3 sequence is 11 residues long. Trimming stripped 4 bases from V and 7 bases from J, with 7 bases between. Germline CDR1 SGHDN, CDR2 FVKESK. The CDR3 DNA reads TGTGCCAGCAGCCTAGGGGGTGAAGCTTTCTTT. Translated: CASSLGGEAFF.

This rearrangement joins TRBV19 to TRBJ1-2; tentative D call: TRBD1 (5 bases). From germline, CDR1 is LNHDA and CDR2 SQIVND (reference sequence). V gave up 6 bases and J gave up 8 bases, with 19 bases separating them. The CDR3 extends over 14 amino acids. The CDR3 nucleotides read TGTGCCAGTAGAGTCCCTACAGGTGATGAGGGCTACACCTTC. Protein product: CASRVPTGDEGYTF.

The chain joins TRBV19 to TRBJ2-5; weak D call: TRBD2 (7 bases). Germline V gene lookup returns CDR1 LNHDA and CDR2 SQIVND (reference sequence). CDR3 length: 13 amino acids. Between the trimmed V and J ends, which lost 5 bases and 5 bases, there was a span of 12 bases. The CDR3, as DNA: TGTGCCAGTAGTCGGGGGGCTGGGGAGACCCAGTACTTC. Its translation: CASSRGAGETQYF.

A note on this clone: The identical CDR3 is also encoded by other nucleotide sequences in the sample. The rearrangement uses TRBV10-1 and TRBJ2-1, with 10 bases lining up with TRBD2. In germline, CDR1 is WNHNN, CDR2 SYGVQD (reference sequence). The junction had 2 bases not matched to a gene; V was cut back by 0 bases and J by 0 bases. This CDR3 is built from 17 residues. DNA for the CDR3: TGCGCCAGCAGTGAGTCGAGACTAGCGGGCTCCTACAATGAGCAGTTCTTC. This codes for CASSESRLAGSYNEQFF.

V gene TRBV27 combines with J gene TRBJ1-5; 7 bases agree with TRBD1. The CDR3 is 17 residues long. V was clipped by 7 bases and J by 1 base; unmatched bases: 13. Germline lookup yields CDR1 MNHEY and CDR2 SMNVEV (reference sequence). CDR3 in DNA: TGTGCCAGCACCAGACAAAAGGGGGCTCGGAGCAATCAGCCCCAGCATTTT. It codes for CASTRQKGARSNQPQHF.

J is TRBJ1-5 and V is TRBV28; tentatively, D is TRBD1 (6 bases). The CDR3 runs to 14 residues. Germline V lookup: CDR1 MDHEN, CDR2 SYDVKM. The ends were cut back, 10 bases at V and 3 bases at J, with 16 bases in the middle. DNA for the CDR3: TGTGCCACTCCAGGGGTAGCCCCCAATCAGCCCCAGCATTTT. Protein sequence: CATPGVAPNQPQHF.

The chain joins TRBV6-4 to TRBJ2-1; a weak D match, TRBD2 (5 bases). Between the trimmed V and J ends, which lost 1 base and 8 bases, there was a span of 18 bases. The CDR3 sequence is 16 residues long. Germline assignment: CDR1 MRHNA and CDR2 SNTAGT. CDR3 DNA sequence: TGTGCCAGCAGTGACTTGGGAAGGTCGGGGTTAGATGAGCAGTTCTTC. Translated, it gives CASSDLGRSGLDEQFF.

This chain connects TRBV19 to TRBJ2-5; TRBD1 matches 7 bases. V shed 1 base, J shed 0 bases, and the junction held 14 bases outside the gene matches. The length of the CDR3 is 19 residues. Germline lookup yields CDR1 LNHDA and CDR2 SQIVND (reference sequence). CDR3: CASSIGYRGAKSHQETQYF. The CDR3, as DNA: TGTGCCAGTAGTATAGGCTACAGGGGAGCTAAGTCCCACCAAGAGACCCAGTACTTC. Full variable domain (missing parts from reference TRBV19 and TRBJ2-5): DGGITQSPKYLFRKEGQNVTLSCEQNLNHDAMYWYRQDPGQGLRLIYYSQIVNDFQKGDIAEGYSVSREKKESFPLTVTSAQKNPTAFYLCASSIGYRGAKSHQETQYFGPGTRLLVL.

CDR3 nucleotides: TGTGCCAGCTGGAGGGCCTCTGGAAACACCATATATTTT. It encodes CASWRASGNTIYF. The chain is built from TRBV28 and TRBJ1-3, with D unclear. The CDR3 has 13 residues. V was cut by 8 bases and J by 0 bases, with 8 bases left in between. Germline V gene sequence: CDR1 MDHEN, CDR2 SYDVKM.

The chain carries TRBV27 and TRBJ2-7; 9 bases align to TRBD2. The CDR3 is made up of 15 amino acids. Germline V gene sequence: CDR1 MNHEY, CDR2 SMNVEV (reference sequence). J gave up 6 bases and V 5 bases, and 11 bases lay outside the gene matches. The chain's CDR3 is CASSHKREAGGEQYF. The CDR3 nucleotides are TGTGCCAGCAGTCACAAGCGGGAGGCGGGGGGCGAGCAGTACTTC.

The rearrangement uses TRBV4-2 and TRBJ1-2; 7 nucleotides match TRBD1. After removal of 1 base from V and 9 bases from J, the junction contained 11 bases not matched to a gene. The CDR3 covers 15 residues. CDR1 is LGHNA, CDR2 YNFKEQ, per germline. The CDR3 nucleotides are TGTGCCAGCAGCCAAGCTTCGGAACAGGGGAGGAGCTACACCTTC. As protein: CASSQASEQGRSYTF.

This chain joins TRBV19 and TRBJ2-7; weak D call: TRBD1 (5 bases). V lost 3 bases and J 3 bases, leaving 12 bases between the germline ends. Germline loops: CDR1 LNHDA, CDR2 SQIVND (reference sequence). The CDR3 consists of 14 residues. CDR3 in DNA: TGTGCCAGTAGTATCCCAGGGAAAAGCTACGAGCAGTACTTC. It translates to CASSIPGKSYEQYF.

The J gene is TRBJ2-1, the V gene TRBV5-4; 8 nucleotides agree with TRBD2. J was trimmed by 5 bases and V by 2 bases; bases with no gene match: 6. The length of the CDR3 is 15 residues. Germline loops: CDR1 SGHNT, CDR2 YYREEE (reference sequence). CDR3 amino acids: CASSLNGRGHNEQFF. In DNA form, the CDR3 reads TGTGCCAGCAGCTTAAACGGGAGGGGTCACAATGAGCAGTTCTTC.

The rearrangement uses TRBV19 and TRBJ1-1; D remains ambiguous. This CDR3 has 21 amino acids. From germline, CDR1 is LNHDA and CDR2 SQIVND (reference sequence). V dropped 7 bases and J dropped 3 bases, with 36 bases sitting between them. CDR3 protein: CASTEPFRFLERVSEDTEAFF. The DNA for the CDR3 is TGTGCCAGTACTGAACCGTTCAGGTTCCTCGAGAGGGTGTCGGAGGACACTGAAGCTTTCTTT.

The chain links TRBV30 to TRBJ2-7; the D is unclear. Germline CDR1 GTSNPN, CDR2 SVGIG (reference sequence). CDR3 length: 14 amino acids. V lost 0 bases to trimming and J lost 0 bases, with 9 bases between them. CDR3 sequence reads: CAWSVLEASYEQYF. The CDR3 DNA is TGTGCCTGGAGTGTACTTGAGGCCTCCTACGAGCAGTACTTC.

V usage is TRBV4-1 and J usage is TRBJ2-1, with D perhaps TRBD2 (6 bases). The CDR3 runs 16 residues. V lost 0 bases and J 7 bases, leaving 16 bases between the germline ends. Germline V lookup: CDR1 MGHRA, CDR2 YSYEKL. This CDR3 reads CASSQEGGKSWNEQFF. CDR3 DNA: TGCGCCAGCAGCCAAGAAGGAGGGAAGAGTTGGAATGAGCAGTTCTTC.